Detailed here is one TCR beta chain. The antigen is unknown. This entry comes from a study of cytomegalovirus exposure and HLA in healthy donors. General study results and limits: Immune exposure data for these donors was limited to CMV serostatus. Sequencing depth roughly uniform across donors was assumed in presence/absence analyses.

With 60 Vbeta and 13 Jbeta primers, the PCR was carried out. The data were produced by immunoSEQ multiplex PCR, yet TCRdb's version contains in-frame clones alone and is incomplete. This table has under 200,000 clones, around 75% appearing once. Healthy individuals who donated bone marrow served as the donors. The clonotype was recovered from a woman younger than 45 in good health and CMV-seronegative. The sequenced sample consisted of PBMCs.

The CDR3 sequence is CASSLQGGTEAFF. The CDR3 DNA reads as TGTGCCAGCAGCTTGCAGGGGGGCACTGAAGCTTTCTTT. The chain is built from TRBV5-4 and TRBJ1-1, with 7 bases identical to TRBD1. The V and J ends lost 1 base and 4 bases, in that order; junction bases with no gene match: 1. The CDR3 consists of 13 residues. Germline CDR1 reads SGHNT; CDR2 reads YYREEE (reference sequence).